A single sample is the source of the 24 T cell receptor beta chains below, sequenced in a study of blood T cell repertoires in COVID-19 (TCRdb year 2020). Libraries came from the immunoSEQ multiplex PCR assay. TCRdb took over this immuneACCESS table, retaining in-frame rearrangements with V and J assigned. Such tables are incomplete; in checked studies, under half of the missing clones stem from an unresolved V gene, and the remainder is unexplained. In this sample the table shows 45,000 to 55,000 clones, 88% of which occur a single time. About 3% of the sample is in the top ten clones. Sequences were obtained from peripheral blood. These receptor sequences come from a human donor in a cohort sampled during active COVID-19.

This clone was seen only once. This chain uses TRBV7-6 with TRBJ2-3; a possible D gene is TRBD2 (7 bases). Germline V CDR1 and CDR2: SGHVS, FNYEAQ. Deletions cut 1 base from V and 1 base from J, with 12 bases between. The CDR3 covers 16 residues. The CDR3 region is CASSLVGGLGTDTQYF. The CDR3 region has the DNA TGTGCCAGCAGCTTAGTGGGGGGGCTCGGCACAGATACGCAGTATTTT.

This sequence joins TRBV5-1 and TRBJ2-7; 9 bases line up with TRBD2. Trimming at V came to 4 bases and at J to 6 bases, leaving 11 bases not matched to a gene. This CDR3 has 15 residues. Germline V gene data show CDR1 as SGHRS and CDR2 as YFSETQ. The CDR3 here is CASSPGGGGASEQYF. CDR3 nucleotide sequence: TGCGCCAGCAGCCCTGGGGGCGGGGGGGCTAGCGAGCAGTACTTC. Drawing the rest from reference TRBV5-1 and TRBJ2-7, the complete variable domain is KAGVTQTPRYLIKTRGQQVTLSCSPISGHRSVSWYQQTPGQGLQFLFEYFSETQRNKGNFPGRFSGRQFSNSRSEMNVSTLELGDSALYLCASSPGGGGASEQYFGPGTRLTVT.

This CDR3 is CASSQGRGGELFF. The CDR3 bases are TGTGCCAGCAGCCAAGGGAGGGGCGGGGAGCTGTTTTTT. This chain uses TRBV14 with TRBJ2-2, with a possible D match to TRBD2 (6 bases). V was cut by 1 base and J by 7 bases, with 7 bases left in between. In germline, CDR1 is SGHDN, CDR2 FVKESK. The CDR3 covers 13 residues. Based on the CDR3 plus reference TRBV14 and TRBJ2-2, the full variable domain is EAGVTQFPSHSVIEKGQTVTLRCDPISGHDNLYWYRRVMGKEIKFLLHFVKESKQDESGMPNNRFLAERTGGTYSTLKVQPAELEDSGVYFCASSQGRGGELFFGEGSRLTVL.

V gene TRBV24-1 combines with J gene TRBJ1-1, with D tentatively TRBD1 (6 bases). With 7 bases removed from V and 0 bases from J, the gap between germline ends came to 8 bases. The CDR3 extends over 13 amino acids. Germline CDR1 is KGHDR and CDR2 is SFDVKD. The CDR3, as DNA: TGTGCCACCAGGCAGGGGATGAACACTGAAGCTTTCTTT. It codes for CATRQGMNTEAFF.

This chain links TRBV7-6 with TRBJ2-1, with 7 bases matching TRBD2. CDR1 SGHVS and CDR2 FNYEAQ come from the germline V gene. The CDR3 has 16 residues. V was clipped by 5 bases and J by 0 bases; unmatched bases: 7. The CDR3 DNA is TGTGCCAGCAGCCGTAGCGGGTTGAGCTCCTACAATGAGCAGTTCTTC. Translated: CASSRSGLSSYNEQFF.

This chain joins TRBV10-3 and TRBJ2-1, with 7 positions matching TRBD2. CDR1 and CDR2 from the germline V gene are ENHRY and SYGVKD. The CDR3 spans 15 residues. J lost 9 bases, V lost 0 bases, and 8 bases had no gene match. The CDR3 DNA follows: TGTGCCATCAGTGAGTCTGGCGGGGGTCGGAGTGAGCAGTTCTTC. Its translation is CAISESGGGRSEQFF.

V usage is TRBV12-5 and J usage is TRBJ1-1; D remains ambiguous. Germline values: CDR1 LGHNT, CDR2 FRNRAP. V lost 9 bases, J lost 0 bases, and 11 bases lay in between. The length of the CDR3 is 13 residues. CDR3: CASRRDLNTEAFF. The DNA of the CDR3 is TGTGCTAGCCGGAGGGATTTGAACACTGAAGCTTTCTTT.

In DNA, the CDR3 is TGTGCCAGCAGTCCCGGGACTAGCGGGAACACCGGGGAGCTGTTTTTT. Translated, it gives CASSPGTSGNTGELFF. The rearrangement joins TRBV6-6 to TRBJ2-2, with 11 nucleotides matching TRBD2. Germline V CDR1 and CDR2: MNHNY, SVGAGI (reference sequence). This CDR3 contains 16 residues. J lost 1 base, V lost 5 bases, and 3 bases had no gene match.

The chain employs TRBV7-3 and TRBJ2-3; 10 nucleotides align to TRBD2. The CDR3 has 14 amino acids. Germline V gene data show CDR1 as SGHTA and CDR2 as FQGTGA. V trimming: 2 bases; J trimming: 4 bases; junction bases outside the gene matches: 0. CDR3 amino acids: CASSLGLAADTQYF. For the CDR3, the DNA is TGTGCCAGCAGCTTAGGACTAGCGGCAGATACGCAGTATTTT.

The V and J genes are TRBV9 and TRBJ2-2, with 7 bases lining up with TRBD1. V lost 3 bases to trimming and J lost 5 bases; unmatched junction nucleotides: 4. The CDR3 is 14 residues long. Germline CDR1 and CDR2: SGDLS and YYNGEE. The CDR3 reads CASSAIRGTGELFF. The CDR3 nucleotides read TGTGCCAGCAGCGCGATCAGGGGGACCGGGGAGCTGTTTTTT.

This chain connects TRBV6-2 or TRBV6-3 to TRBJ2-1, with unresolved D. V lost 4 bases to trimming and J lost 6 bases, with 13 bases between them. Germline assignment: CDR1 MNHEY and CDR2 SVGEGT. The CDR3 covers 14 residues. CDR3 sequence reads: CASSSPSLRNEQFF. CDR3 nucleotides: TGTGCCAGCAGTTCACCATCACTGCGCAATGAGCAGTTCTTC.

The CDR3 DNA sequence: TGTGCCAGCAGTTACGTCAGTCCGGAGACCCAGTACTTC. Translation: CASSYVSPETQYF. The V and J genes are TRBV6-2 or TRBV6-3 and TRBJ2-5; D is uncertain. Trimming took 2 bases from V and 5 from J, leaving 9 bases between them. The CDR3 is made up of 13 amino acids. CDR1 and CDR2 from the germline V gene are MNHEY and SVGEGT.

CDR3 sequence (DNA): TGTGCCAGTAGTACCCGACAGGGGGAAACCGGGGAGCTGTTTTTT. It translates to CASSTRQGETGELFF. The gene calls are TRBV19 and TRBJ2-2, with TRBD1 matching over 9 bases. Germline trimming cut 4 bases from V and 5 bases from J; bases unmatched to any gene: 5. The CDR3 sequence is 15 residues long. Per germline, CDR1 LNHDA and CDR2 SQIVND (reference sequence).

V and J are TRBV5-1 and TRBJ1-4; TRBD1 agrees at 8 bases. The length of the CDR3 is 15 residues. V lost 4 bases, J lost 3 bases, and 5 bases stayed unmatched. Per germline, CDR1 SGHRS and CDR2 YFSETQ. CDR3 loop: CASSARTGSNEKLFF. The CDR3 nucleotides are TGCGCCAGCAGCGCACGGACAGGGTCTAATGAAAAACTGTTTTTT.

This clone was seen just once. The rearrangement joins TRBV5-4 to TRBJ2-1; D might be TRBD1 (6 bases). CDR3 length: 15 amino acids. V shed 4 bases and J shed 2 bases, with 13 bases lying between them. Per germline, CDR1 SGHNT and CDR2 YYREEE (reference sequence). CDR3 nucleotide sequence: TGTGCCAGCAGCCGTCTGGGGGACACCTACAATGAGCAGTTCTTC. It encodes CASSRLGDTYNEQFF. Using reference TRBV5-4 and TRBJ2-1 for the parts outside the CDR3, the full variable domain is ETGVTQSPTHLIKTRGQQVTLRCSSQSGHNTVSWYQQALGQGPQFIFQYYREEENGRGNFPPRFSGLQFPNYSSELNVNALELDDSALYLCASSRLGDTYNEQFFGPGTRLTVL.

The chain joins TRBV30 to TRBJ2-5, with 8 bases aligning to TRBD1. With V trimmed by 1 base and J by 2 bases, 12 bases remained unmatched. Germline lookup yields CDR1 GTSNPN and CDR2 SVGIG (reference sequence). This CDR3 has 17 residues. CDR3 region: CAWSGVRGRGAQETQYF. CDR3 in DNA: TGTGCCTGGAGTGGCGTCAGGGGGCGAGGGGCACAAGAGACCCAGTACTTC. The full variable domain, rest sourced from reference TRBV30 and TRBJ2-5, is SQTIHQWPATLVQPVGSPLSLECTVEGTSNPNLYWYRQAAGRGLQLLFYSVGIGQISSEVPQNLSASRPQDRQFILSSKKLLLSDSGFYLCAWSGVRGRGAQETQYFGPGTRLLVL.

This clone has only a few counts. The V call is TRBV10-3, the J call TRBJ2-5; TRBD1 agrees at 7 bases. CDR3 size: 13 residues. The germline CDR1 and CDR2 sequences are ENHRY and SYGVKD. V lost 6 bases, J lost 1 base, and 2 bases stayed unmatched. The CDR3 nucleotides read TGTGCCATCAGCGGGGACAGCCAAGAGACCCAGTACTTC. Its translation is CAISGDSQETQYF.

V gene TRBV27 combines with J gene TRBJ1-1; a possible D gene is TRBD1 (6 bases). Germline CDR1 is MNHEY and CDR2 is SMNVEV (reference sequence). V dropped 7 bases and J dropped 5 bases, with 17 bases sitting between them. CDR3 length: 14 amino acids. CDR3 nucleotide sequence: TGTGCCAGCAATCCTCGGGGGGCAACGACTGAAGCTTTCTTT. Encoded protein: CASNPRGATTEAFF.

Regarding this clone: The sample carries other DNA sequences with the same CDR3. As DNA, the CDR3 is TGCGCCAGCAGCTTGGGCGGGGGCGAAGAGACCCAGTACTTC. This translates into CASSLGGGEETQYF. The chain couples TRBV5-1 to TRBJ2-5, with D tentatively TRBD2 (7 bases). Germline CDR1 is SGHRS and CDR2 is YFSETQ. V lost 0 bases and J 3 bases, leaving 9 bases between the germline ends. This CDR3 comprises 14 residues.

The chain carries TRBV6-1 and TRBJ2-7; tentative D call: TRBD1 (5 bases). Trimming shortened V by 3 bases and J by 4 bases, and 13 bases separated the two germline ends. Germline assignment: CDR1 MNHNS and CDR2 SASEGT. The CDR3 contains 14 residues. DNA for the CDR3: TGTGCCAGCAGTGATGTCAGGGCGCCATACGAGCAGTACTTC. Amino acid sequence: CASSDVRAPYEQYF.

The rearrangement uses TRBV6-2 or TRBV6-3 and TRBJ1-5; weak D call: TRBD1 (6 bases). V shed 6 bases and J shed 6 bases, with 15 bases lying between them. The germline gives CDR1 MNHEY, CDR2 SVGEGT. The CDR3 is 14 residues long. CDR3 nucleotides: TGTGCCAGCAGCCATATTGGGGGGGCTCAGCCCCAGCATTTT. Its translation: CASSHIGGAQPQHF.

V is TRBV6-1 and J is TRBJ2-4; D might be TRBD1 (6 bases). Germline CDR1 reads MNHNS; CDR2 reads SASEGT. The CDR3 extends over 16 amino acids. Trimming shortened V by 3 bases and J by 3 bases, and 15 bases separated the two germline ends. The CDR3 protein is CASSDIQGQGKNIQYF. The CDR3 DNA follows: TGTGCCAGCAGTGACATACAGGGTCAGGGCAAAAACATTCAGTACTTC.

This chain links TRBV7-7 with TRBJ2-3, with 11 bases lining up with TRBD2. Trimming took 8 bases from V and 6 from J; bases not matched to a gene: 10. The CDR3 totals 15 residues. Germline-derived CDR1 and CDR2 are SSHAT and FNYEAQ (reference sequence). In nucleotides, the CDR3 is TGTGCCAGCGCCCGTAGCGGGGGGGCCGCGGATACGCAGTATTTT. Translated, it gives CASARSGGAADTQYF. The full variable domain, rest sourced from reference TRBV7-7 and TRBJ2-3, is GAGVSQSPRYKVTKRGQDVTLRCDPISSHATLYWYQQALGQGPEFLTYFNYEAQPDKSGLPSDRFSAERPEGSISTLTIQRTEQRDSAMYRCASARSGGAADTQYFGPGTRLTVL.

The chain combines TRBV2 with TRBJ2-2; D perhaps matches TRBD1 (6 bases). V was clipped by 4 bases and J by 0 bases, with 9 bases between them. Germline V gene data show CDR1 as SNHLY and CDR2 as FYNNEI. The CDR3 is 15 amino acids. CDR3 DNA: TGTGCCAGCAGTGCCGGGACATCGAACACCGGGGAGCTGTTTTTT. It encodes CASSAGTSNTGELFF. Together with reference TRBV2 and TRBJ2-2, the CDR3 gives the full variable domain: EPEVTQTPSHQVTQMGQEVILRCVPISNHLYFYWYRQILGQKVEFLVSFYNNEISEKSEIFDDQFSVERPDGSNFTLKIRSTKLEDSAMYFCASSAGTSNTGELFFGEGSRLTVL.